One and the same sample provided the 10 T cell receptor beta chains below, sequenced in a study of T cells in Graves' hyperthyroidism and ophthalmopathy. Amplification of TCR beta CDR3 regions used RNA as the template. The TCR CDR3 first-round RT-PCR relied on the HTBI primer set. TCRdb fed the multiplex PCR reads into MiXCR, producing one record per CDR3 protein. The table lists approximately 360,000 distinct CDR3 sequences, 25% of them singletons. What was sequenced was blood. The receptors were gathered from a middle-aged man with Graves' hyperthyroidism.

The gene calls are TRBV30 and TRBJ2-3; D is unresolved. Germline-derived CDR1 and CDR2 are GTSNPN and SVGIG (reference sequence). The CDR3 runs to 13 residues. V was trimmed by 6 bases and J by 5 bases, leaving 15 bases between them. The CDR3 region has the DNA TGTGCCTGTAGCTATGGATCCGAAGATACGCAGTATTTT. This translates into CACSYGSEDTQYF.

This clonotype was seen many times. The rearrangement links TRBV12-3 or TRBV12-4 to TRBJ2-7, with TRBD1 matching over 8 bases. This CDR3 contains 14 residues. With V trimmed by 5 bases and J by 6 bases, 9 bases remained unmatched. The CDR3 sequence is CASSRTGTGGEQYF. CDR3 in DNA: TGTGCCAGCAGTCGTACCGGGACAGGTGGCGAGCAGTACTTC.

The rearrangement links TRBV12-3 or TRBV12-4 to TRBJ2-7; 11 bases match TRBD2. V was pared by 6 bases and J by 2 bases, with 15 bases of the junction left unmatched. The CDR3 runs to 18 residues. The DNA for the CDR3 is TGTGCCAGCAGCCCCATCTCGATAGCGGGAGGGTTACCCTACGAGCAGTACTTC. It codes for CASSPISIAGGLPYEQYF.

The J gene is TRBJ2-5, the V gene TRBV12-3 or TRBV12-4; D is undetermined. The CDR3 contains 14 residues. Trimming stripped 1 base from V and 2 bases from J, with 8 bases between. The CDR3: CASSLETPQETQYF. The CDR3 region has the DNA TGTGCCAGCAGTTTAGAAACCCCGCAAGAGACCCAGTACTTC.

This clonotype was observed many times. The J gene is TRBJ2-1, the V gene TRBV7-3, with 11 bases lining up with TRBD2. Losses at the gene ends were 1 base for V and 7 bases for J; bases not matched to a gene: 12. CDR3 length: 18 amino acids. Germline V CDR1 and CDR2: SGHTA, FQGTGA. CDR3 in amino acids: CASSLRVAGGMAGNEQFF. DNA for the CDR3: TGTGCCAGCAGCTTAAGGGTAGCGGGAGGGATGGCGGGGAATGAGCAGTTCTTC.

This clonotype was seen ten or more times. This chain links TRBV11-2 with TRBJ2-1; D gene uncertain. Germline CDR1 SGHAT, CDR2 FQNNGV. Trimming stripped 6 bases from V and 2 bases from J, with 17 bases between. The CDR3 spans 16 residues. The CDR3 region has the DNA TGTGCCAGCAGTCCAAAGGCGGAGACCACCTACAATGAGCAGTTCTTC. Its protein product is CASSPKAETTYNEQFF.

The chain recombines TRBV20-1 with TRBJ2-4; 7 nucleotides align to TRBD2. The V segment lost 3 bases and the J segment 8 bases; nucleotides outside the gene matches: 13. CDR1 is DFQATT, CDR2 SNEGSKA, per germline (reference sequence). CDR3 size: 15 residues. CDR3 region: CSASKASGERDIQYF. CDR3 DNA sequence: TGCAGTGCTAGTAAGGCTAGCGGTGAACGGGACATTCAGTACTTC.

CDR3 residues: CASSPPWAAEFF. CDR3 DNA sequence: TGTGCCAGCAGTCCTCCATGGGCGGCGGAGTTCTTC. The chain links TRBV7-9 to TRBJ2-1, with no clear D. V dropped 6 bases and J dropped 14 bases, with 17 bases sitting between them. From germline, CDR1 is SEHNR and CDR2 FQNEAQ (reference sequence). There are 12 residues in the CDR3.

The chain combines TRBV5-1 with TRBJ2-1; 7 bases are a match to TRBD1. V dropped 2 bases and J dropped 7; count of bases not matched to a gene: 6. CDR3 length: 14 amino acids. CDR1 is SGHRS, CDR2 YFSETQ, per germline. Written as DNA, the CDR3 is TGCGCCAGCAGCTTTGAGGGGGCCAGAAATGAGCAGTTCTTC. Its translation is CASSFEGARNEQFF.

This clonotype has a single count. This may be a read error, as it is one base from a much larger clone. This sequence joins TRBV27 and TRBJ2-1, with TRBD2 matching over 9 bases. In germline, CDR1 is MNHEY, CDR2 SMNVEV (reference sequence). The CDR3 loop spans 16 amino acids. The CDR3: CATSDPSGTPYNEQLF. CDR3 bases: TGTGCCACCAGTGACCCTAGCGGGACCCCCTACAATGAGCAGCTCTTC.